The entry that follows covers one T cell receptor (beta chain) sequence. This sample was included in a study of blood T cell repertoires in COVID-19. For the study at large: Material from acute and convalescent COVID-19 was sourced from the United States, Italy and Spain.

CDR1 and CDR2 from the germline V gene are MDHEN and SYDVKM. V gave up 10 bases and J gave up 10 bases; unmatched junction bases: 16. CDR3 length equals 14 residues. As originally analysed: Estimation of nucleated cell counts was performed using reference gene primer amplification. The table came from immunoSEQ multiplex PCR; TCRdb's copy has only in-frame clones and leaves some out. The V and J calls and clone size come from that table; D and trimming were worked out from the DNA. The repertoire holds around 160,000 clones, with under 90% as singletons. The receptor was isolated from an elderly woman with acute or convalescent COVID-19. Input material: peripheral blood. The rearrangement joins TRBV28 to TRBJ1-2, with TRBD1 identical over 9 bases. The CDR3 loop is CATLTGTGYTAYTF. The CDR3 nucleotides are TGTGCCACCTTAACCGGGACAGGGTACACTGCCTACACCTTC.